This is a list of T cell receptor beta chains from one sample in a study of molecular identifiers for immune sequencing clone quantification. Each CDR3 protein is one row after TCRdb ran MiXCR on the PCR reads. The sample lists approximately 670,000 distinct CDR3 sequences, about 20% seen once, with around 0.86% in the top ten. The sample comprised naive CD8+ T cells from blood, with Jurkat cell RNA spiked in. The origin of the receptors is a human donor in good health. Some libraries in this study had Jurkat cell RNA spiked in. Both conserved end residues are part of each CDR3. D genes are given only for firm matches. Size is omitted from some rows. Given values are once, few, many or a class for expanded clones.

TRBV5-5	TRBD1	many	TRBJ2-2	CASNVGTAGELFF	TGTGCCAGCAACGTCGGGACAGCCGGGGAGCTGTTTTTT
TRBV21-1	.	many	TRBJ2-7	CASSKVRQGAYEQYF	TGTGCCAGCAGCAAAGTACGGCAGGGGGCTTACGAGCAGTACTTC
TRBV7-8	TRBD1	few	TRBJ2-7	CASSPWDRSYEQYF	TGTGCCAGCAGCCCCTGGGACAGGAGCTACGAGCAGTACTTC
TRBV27	TRBD1	many	TRBJ2-7	CASKSGQGAREQYF	TGTGCCAGCAAATCGGGACAGGGGGCGCGTGAGCAGTACTTC
TRBV2	.	few	TRBJ1-5	CASSEPVNNQPRHF	TGTGCCAGCAGTGAACCGGTCAACAATCAGCCCCGGCATTTT
TRBV4-1	.	few	TRBJ2-1	CASSQEARSYNEQFF	TGCGCCAGCAGCCAAGAGGCCAGGTCCTACAATGAGCAGTTCTTC
TRBV19	TRBD2	many	TRBJ2-3	CASTSGTRGLNTQYF	TGTGCCAGTACCTCCGGGACTAGAGGGTTAAATACGCAGTATTTT
TRBV4-3	.	many	TRBJ1-1	CASSQAQADTEAFF	TGCGCCAGCAGCCAAGCTCAGGCCGACACTGAAGCTTTCTTT
TRBV20-1	.	many	TRBJ2-3	CSALASALVTQYF	TGCAGTGCCCTGGCCAGCGCCCTCGTCACGCAGTATTTT
TRBV30	.	many	TRBJ2-7	CAWRTDSYEQYF	TGTGCCTGGAGGACTGATTCCTACGAGCAGTACTTC
TRBV5-4	TRBD1	.	TRBJ2-2	CASSDGQGVGGELFF	TGTGCCAGCAGCGATGGACAGGGAGTCGGCGGGGAGCTGTTTTTT
TRBV7-9	.	many	TRBJ2-1	CASRASAYNEQFF	TGTGCCAGCAGGGCCTCAGCCTACAATGAGCAGTTCTTC
TRBV27	.	.	TRBJ1-1	CASSELLNTEAFF	TGTGCCAGCAGTGAACTTTTGAACACTGAAGCTTTCTTT
TRBV7-9	.	many	TRBJ2-7	CASQDSTSYEQYF	TGTGCCAGCCAAGACAGTACCTCCTACGAGCAGTACTTC